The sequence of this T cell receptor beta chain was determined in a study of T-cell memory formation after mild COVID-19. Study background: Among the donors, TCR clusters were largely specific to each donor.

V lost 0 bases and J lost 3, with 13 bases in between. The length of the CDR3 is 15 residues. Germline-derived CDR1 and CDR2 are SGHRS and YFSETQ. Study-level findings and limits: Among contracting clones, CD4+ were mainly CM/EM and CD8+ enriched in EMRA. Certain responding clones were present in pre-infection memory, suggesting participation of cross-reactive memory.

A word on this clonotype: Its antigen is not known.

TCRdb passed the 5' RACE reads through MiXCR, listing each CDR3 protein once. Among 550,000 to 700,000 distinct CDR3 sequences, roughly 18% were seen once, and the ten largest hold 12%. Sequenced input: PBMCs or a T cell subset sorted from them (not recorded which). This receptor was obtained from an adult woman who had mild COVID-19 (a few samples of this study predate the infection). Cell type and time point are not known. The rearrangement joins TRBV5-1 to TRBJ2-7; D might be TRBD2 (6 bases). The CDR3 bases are TGCGCCAGCAGCTTGGGTTTGGGGAGGATCTACGAGCAGTACTTC. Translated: CASSLGLGRIYEQYF.